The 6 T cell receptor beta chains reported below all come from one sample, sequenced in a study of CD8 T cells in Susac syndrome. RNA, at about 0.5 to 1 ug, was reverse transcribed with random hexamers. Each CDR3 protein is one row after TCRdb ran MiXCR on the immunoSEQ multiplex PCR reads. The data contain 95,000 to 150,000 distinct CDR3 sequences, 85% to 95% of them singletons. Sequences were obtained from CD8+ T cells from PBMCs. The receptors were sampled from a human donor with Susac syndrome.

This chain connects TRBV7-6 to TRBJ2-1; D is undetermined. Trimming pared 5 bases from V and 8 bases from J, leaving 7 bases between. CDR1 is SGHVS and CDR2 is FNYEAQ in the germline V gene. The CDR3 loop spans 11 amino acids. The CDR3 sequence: CASSPGDEQFF. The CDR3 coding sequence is TGTGCCAGCAGCCCCGGCGATGAGCAGTTCTTC. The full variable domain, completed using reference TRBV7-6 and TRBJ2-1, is GAGVSQSPRYKVTKRGQDVALRCDPISGHVSLYWYRQALGQGPEFLTYFNYEAQQDKSGLPNDRFSAERPEGSISTLTIQRTEQRDSAMYRCASSPGDEQFFGPGTRLTVL.

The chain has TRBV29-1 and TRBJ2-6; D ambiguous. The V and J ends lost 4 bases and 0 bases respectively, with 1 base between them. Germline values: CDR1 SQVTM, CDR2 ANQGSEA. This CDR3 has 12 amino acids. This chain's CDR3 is CSVGSGANVLTF. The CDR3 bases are TGCAGCGTTGGCTCTGGGGCCAACGTCCTGACTTTC.

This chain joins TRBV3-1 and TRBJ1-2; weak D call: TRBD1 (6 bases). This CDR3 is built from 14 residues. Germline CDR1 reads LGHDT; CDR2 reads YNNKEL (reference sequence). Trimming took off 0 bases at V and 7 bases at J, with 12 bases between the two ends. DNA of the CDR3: TGTGCCAGCAGCCAAGAAATGGGGGCCCGTGGCTACACCTTC. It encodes CASSQEMGARGYTF.

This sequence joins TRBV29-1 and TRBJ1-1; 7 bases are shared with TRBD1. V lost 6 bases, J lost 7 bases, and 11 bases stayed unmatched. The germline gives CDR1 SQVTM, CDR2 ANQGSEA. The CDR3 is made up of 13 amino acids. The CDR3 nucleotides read TGCAGCGTCATCCACAGGGGCCGGGGTGAAGCTTTCTTT. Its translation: CSVIHRGRGEAFF.

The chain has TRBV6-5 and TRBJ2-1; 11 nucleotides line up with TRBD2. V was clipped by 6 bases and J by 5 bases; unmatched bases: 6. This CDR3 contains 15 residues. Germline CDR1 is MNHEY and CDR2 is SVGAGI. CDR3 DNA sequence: TGTGCCAGCAGCCCTACTAGCGGGGGACACAATGAGCAGTTCTTC. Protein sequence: CASSPTSGGHNEQFF.

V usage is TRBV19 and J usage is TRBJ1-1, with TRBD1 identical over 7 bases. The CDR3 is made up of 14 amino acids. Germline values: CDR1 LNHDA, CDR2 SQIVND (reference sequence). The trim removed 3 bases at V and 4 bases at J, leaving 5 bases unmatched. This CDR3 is CASSILQGPTEAFF. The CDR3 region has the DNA TGTGCCAGTAGTATTTTACAGGGGCCCACTGAAGCTTTCTTT.